This TCR beta chain was recorded in a study of T-cell reconstitution after alpha-beta-depleted transplantation in children. Library preparation (for TCRbeta) was performed with unique molecular identifiers. TCRdb itself ran the PCR reads through MiXCR, one entry per CDR3 protein. The sample contains over 300,000 distinct CDR3 sequences, 10% of which appear only once. CDR1 SQVTM and CDR2 ANQGSEA come from the germline V gene. The CDR3 has 14 amino acids. V gave up 0 bases and J gave up 6 bases, with 12 bases separating them. In its sample, this clonotype was seen many times. The receptor was isolated from a human donor who donated a stem cell graft to a child with acute lymphoblastic leukemia. This rearrangement joins TRBV29-1 to TRBJ2-1; weak D call: TRBD2 (6 bases). The sequencing used PBMCs from the stem cell graft donor, collected from the stem cell graft. In DNA, the CDR3 is TGCAGCGTTGAAGATTGGCTAGCGACCAATGAGCAGTTCTTC. Amino acids: CSVEDWLATNEQFF.